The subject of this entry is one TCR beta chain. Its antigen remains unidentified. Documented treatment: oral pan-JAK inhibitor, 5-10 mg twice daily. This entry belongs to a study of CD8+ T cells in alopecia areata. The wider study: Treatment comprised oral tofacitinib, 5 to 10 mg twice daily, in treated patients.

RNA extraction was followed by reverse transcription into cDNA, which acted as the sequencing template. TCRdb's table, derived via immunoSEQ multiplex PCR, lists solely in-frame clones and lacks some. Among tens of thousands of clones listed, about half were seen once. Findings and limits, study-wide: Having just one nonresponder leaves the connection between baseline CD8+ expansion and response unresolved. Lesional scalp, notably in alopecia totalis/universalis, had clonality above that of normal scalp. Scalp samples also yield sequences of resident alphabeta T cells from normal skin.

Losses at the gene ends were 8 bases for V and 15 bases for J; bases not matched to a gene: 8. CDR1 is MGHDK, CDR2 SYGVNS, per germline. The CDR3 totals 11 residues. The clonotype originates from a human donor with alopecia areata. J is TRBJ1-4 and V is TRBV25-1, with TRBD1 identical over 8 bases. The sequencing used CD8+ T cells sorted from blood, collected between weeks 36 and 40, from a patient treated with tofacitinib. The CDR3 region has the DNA TGTGCCAGCTCCTTAGGACAGGGATTGTTTTTT. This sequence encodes CASSLGQGLFF.